This TCR beta chain was observed in a study of response to subunit inactivated influenza vaccine. This clonotype has a handful of counts. TCRdb reprocessed the RT-PCR reads via MiXCR and lists one record per CDR3 protein. The table lists over 400,000 distinct CDR3 sequences, 9.5% to 12% of them singletons. This CDR3 is 16 amino acids long. V gave up 5 bases and J gave up 5 bases; unmatched junction bases: 15. Germline values: CDR1 MNHEY, CDR2 SVGEGT. The material sequenced was PBMCs from blood, taken around seven weeks after vaccination. The sequence derives from a man aged 50 to 60 who received an inactivated influenza vaccine. V gene TRBV6-2 or TRBV6-3 combines with J gene TRBJ2-7; 7 bases line up with TRBD2. The CDR3 spells CASSTFRGVRIDEQYF. The CDR3 DNA reads as TGTGCCAGCAGTACCTTCCGGGGGGTTCGTATCGACGAGCAGTACTTC.